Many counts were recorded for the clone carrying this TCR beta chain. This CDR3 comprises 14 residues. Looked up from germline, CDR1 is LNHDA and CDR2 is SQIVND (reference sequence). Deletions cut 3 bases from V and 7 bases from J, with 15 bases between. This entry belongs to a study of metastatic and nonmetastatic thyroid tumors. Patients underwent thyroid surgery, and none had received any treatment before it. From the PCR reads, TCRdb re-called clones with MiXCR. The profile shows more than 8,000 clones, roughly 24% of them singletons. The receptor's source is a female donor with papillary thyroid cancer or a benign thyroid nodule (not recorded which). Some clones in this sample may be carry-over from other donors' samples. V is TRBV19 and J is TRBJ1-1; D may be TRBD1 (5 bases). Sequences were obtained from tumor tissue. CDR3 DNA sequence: TGTGCCAGTAGTATCGACGGGGGGAGAAGTGAAGCTTTCTTT. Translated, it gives CASSIDGGRSEAFF.